The entry that follows covers one T cell receptor beta chain sequence. Its antigen is not known. Each CDR3 protein gets one entry after TCRdb re-called the reads with MiXCR. The sample consists of more than 250,000 distinct CDR3 sequences, more than 20% of them appearing once. The sample belongs to a study of T cell repertoires in cytomegalovirus infection. Study-level background: As its CMV epitopes, the study selected recently identified HLA-C-restricted and well-studied HLA-B-restricted targets. Matching HLA type, along with CMV infection, was indicated by public TCR beta signatures. Study results and caveats: Clonotypes of TCR beta that were HLA-C-restricted and CMV-specific dominated the ex vivo response. There were carriers of CMV plus the relevant HLA, and cumulative public TCR beta family frequency identified them.

Germline CDR1 reads LGHNA; CDR2 reads YNFKEQ. The trim removed 2 bases at V and 2 bases at J, leaving 4 bases unmatched. The CDR3 contains 16 residues. The material sequenced was cultured PBMCs, taken from culture after CMV antigen stimulation. The TCR comes from a human donor in good health (CMV status not recorded). Some clones in this sample may be carry-over from other donors' samples. The chain uses TRBV4-2 and TRBJ1-2; the match to TRBD1 covers 11 bases. CDR3: CASSQRGTGGNYGYTF. In DNA, the CDR3 is TGTGCCAGCAGCCAACGTGGGACAGGGGGAAACTATGGCTACACCTTC.